This TCR beta chain derives from a study of CD8 T cell repertoires and HIV-1 epitope variants. Study background: Twenty-five autologous and known Gag and Nef epitope variant peptides each stimulated T cells separately. Tested: three Gag epitope families, Nef HW9 and YT9.

The table came from immunoSEQ multiplex PCR; TCRdb's copy has only in-frame clones and leaves some out. The data contain under 100,000 clones, more than 65% of them singletons. Remarks on this clone: Its antigen is unidentified.

Regarding the study as a whole: Of roughly nine antigen-specific beta clonotypes, about six appeared to cross-react with escape variants.

This TCR was sampled from a male donor with HIV. The sample comprised uncultured baseline CD8+ T cells from peripheral blood mononuclear cells (PBMCs).

CDR3 residues: CASSYDRNTYEQYF. As DNA, the CDR3 is TGTGCCAGCAGTTATGACAGGAATACCTACGAGCAGTACTTC. V is TRBV6-5 and J is TRBJ2-7; maybe TRBD1 (6 bases). CDR3 length equals 14 residues. V lost 3 bases to trimming and J lost 2 bases, with 11 bases between them. Germline assignment: CDR1 MNHEY and CDR2 SVGAGI.